This T cell receptor (beta chain) was obtained from a study of T and B cells in COVID-19 patients. This clonotype has just a few counts. BIOMED2 TRB-A/B primer pools were used in multiplex TRB PCR. MiXCR, run by TCRdb on the multiplex PCR reads, gives a single entry per CDR3 protein. The top ten clones hold 4% to 5.5% of a sample with 15,000 to 20,000 distinct CDR3 sequences, over 25% of them seen once. Looked up from germline, CDR1 is MNHEY and CDR2 is SVGAGI. Between the trimmed V and J ends, which lost 5 bases and 0 bases, there was a span of 13 bases. There are 15 residues in the CDR3. Blood genomic DNA input for TRB amplification was 250-500 ng.

The TCR sequence derives from a human donor who had recovered from COVID-19. Sequences were obtained from blood. The rearrangement links TRBV6-5 to TRBJ1-1; D is perhaps TRBD1 (6 bases). This CDR3 is CASSHGGAMNTEAFF. The DNA for the CDR3 is TGTGCCAGCAGTCACGGGGGGGCGATGAACACTGAAGCTTTCTTT.